These 8 T cell receptor beta chains were all obtained from the same sample, sequenced in a study of T cell clones after liver transplantation. Sequencing was performed with immunoSEQ multiplex PCR; in TCRdb, only in-frame clones are kept and a portion is missing. The data hold some 50,000 clones, with around 70% observed a single time. The sample here was CD4+ T cells from blood, taken at the 22-month timepoint. Receptors were obtained from a human patient who received a liver transplant. Some T cells may have originated in the graft donor.

The genes are TRBV18 and TRBJ2-4, with D tentatively TRBD2 (5 bases). Germline CDR1 is KGHSH and CDR2 is LQKENI. The CDR3 runs to 14 residues. Trimming shortened V by 0 bases and J by 9 bases, and 12 bases separated the two germline ends. CDR3 amino acids: CASSPPDSLGIQYF. The CDR3 DNA is TGTGCCAGCTCACCACCGGACTCCCTGGGCATTCAGTACTTC.

The chain joins TRBV6-1 to TRBJ1-5; 11 positions match TRBD1. Germline V lookup: CDR1 MNHNS, CDR2 SASEGT. The J segment lost 3 bases and the V segment lost 7 bases, leaving 5 bases of the junction unmatched. This CDR3 spans 15 amino acids. The DNA of the CDR3 is TGTGCCAGCACCGGGACAGGGGGACCCAATCAGCCCCAGCATTTT. Encoded protein: CASTGTGGPNQPQHF.

The chain couples TRBV19 to TRBJ2-1; no clear D gene. This CDR3 comprises 14 residues. Germline-derived CDR1 and CDR2 are LNHDA and SQIVND (reference sequence). The V end lost 10 bases, the J end lost 4 bases, and 17 bases lay between the germline ends. This CDR3 reads CATGRQAQYNEQFF. CDR3 DNA sequence: TGTGCCACTGGCCGGCAGGCTCAGTACAATGAGCAGTTCTTC.

This chain uses TRBV28 with TRBJ2-3; 7 nucleotides agree with TRBD2. V shed 5 bases and J 4 bases; nucleotides not matched to a gene: 3. This CDR3 is 13 amino acids long. Germline CDR1 is MDHEN and CDR2 is SYDVKM. The CDR3 reads CASSPTSPDTQYF. The CDR3 region has the DNA TGTGCCAGCAGTCCGACTAGCCCAGATACGCAGTATTTT.

This clone showed up just a few times. This specimen includes other DNA sequences encoding the same CDR3. V and J are TRBV30 and TRBJ1-2, with D possibly matching TRBD1 (5 bases). Germline CDR1 is GTSNPN and CDR2 is SVGIG (reference sequence). The V end lost 2 bases, the J end lost 5 bases, and 12 bases lay between the germline ends. CDR3 length: 13 residues. The CDR3 spells CAWSLQGEYGYTF. CDR3 bases: TGTGCCTGGAGTCTCCAGGGAGAATATGGCTACACCTTC.

This chain links TRBV6-6 with TRBJ1-2; D gene ambiguous. V was clipped by 9 bases and J by 8 bases, with 16 bases between them. The CDR3 consists of 12 residues. In germline, CDR1 is MNHNY, CDR2 SVGAGI (reference sequence). The CDR3 is CASGETSGGYTF. The CDR3 DNA reads TGTGCCAGTGGAGAAACGTCTGGCGGCTACACCTTC.

The table lists this clone with a few counts. The J gene is TRBJ1-3, the V gene TRBV11-2; a weak D match, TRBD1 (5 bases). The CDR3 consists of 12 residues. Trimming removed 3 bases from V and 6 bases from J, with 6 bases in between. Germline V CDR1 and CDR2: SGHAT, FQNNGV. This CDR3 is CASSLGQNTIYF. CDR3 DNA sequence: TGTGCCAGCAGCTTGGGGCAAAACACCATATATTTT.

This chain joins TRBV28 and TRBJ1-6, with 11 bases lining up with TRBD1. The V and J ends lost 6 bases and 8 bases, in that order; junction bases with no gene match: 0. Germline CDR1 is MDHEN and CDR2 is SYDVKM. There are 13 residues in the CDR3. The CDR3 loop is CASRGQGDSPLHF. The CDR3 DNA reads TGTGCCAGCAGGGGACAGGGGGATTCACCCCTCCACTTT. The variable domain in full, with the rest retrieved from reference TRBV28 and TRBJ1-6, is DVKVTQSSRYLVKRTGEKVFLECVQDMDHENMFWYRQDPGLGLRLIYFSYDVKMKEKGDIPEGYSVSREKKERFSLILESASTNQTSMYLCASRGQGDSPLHFGNGTRLTVT.